This T cell receptor beta chain was recorded in a study of T cells in Graves' hyperthyroidism and ophthalmopathy. Study-wide context: Peripheral blood was obtained at initial diagnosis, preceding any treatment.

This clonotype was detected only a few times. Looked up from germline, CDR1 is MNHNS and CDR2 is SASEGT. The CDR3 is 11 amino acids. Trimming cost V 7 bases and J 6 bases, with 9 bases left between them. Researchers amplified the TCR beta CDR3 regions from RNA transcripts. During a first-round RT-PCR of the TCR CDR3, the HTBI primer set was used. TCRdb independently ran MiXCR on the multiplex PCR reads; one entry per CDR3 protein. The table includes hundreds of thousands of distinct CDR3 sequences, about a third detected once. Exclusion of a patient resulted from uncontrolled infection, other autoimmune disease, pregnancy or lactation. For the diagnoses, clinical symptoms, serum thyroxine and TRAb, thyroid ultrasound and orbital computed tomography were used.

Material: blood. The chain uses TRBV6-1 and TRBJ1-1, with unresolved D. This sequence originates from a woman in her thirties or forties with Graves' hyperthyroidism. CDR3 region: CASTPGAEAFF. In DNA form, the CDR3 reads TGTGCCAGCACCCCGGGAGCTGAAGCTTTCTTT.